Sequencing of this TCR beta chain was carried out in a study of identical twins. Findings and limits, study-wide: Interpretation of the results relied on cross-sectional statistical analysis and not on following the same donors. For zero-insertion analyses, partial confounding could come from invariant MAIT and iNKT cells.

This clonotype was observed at least ten times. Its antigen is currently unknown. TCRdb re-analysed the 5' RACE reads in MiXCR, keeping a single row per CDR3 protein. The sample shows some 900,000 distinct CDR3 sequences, roughly an eighth of them seen only once. V was pared by 2 bases and J by 2 bases, with 3 bases of the junction left unmatched. Germline CDR1 SGHDT, CDR2 YYEEEE. The CDR3 spans 14 residues. These records were also assigned to another study, of yellow fever vaccine responses in identical twins.

The chain combines TRBV5-6 with TRBJ2-7; 8 bases align to TRBD2. The TCR sequence derives from a woman aged 18-29 years in good health. The sequenced sample consisted of PBMCs. CDR3 protein: CASSFGSGTYEQYF. DNA for the CDR3: TGTGCCAGCAGCTTCGGTAGCGGGACCTACGAGCAGTACTTC.